This T cell receptor beta chain was recovered during a study of read filtering for tumor transcriptome and immune sequencing. On the study more broadly: Roughly 8 patients were R-ISS I, roughly 15 were R-ISS II, about seven were R-ISS III. General study findings and limits: About 77% of IR-seq clonotypes had a single read, yet these held 3% to 4% of reads.

This clonotype has ten or more counts. As yet, its antigen is unknown. The germline gives CDR1 SQVTM, CDR2 ANQGSEA. Trimming took 0 bases from V and 2 from J, leaving 17 bases between them. This CDR3 contains 16 residues. Molecular barcoded adaptors covering alpha/delta and beta/gamma chains were used on approximately 400 ng RNA. TCRdb recomputed calls from the reads with MiXCR, one row per CDR3 protein. The sample records approximately 41,000 distinct CDR3 sequences, around 15% being singletons. Sequenced sample: a population of CD138-negative cells sorted from bone marrow. The chain joins TRBV29-1 to TRBJ2-7; D remains unclear. The source is a donor at least 40 years old with multiple myeloma. The CDR3 sequence is CSVEDRHRTGPYEQYF. DNA of the CDR3: TGCAGCGTTGAAGATCGCCATCGGACCGGGCCCTACGAGCAGTACTTC.